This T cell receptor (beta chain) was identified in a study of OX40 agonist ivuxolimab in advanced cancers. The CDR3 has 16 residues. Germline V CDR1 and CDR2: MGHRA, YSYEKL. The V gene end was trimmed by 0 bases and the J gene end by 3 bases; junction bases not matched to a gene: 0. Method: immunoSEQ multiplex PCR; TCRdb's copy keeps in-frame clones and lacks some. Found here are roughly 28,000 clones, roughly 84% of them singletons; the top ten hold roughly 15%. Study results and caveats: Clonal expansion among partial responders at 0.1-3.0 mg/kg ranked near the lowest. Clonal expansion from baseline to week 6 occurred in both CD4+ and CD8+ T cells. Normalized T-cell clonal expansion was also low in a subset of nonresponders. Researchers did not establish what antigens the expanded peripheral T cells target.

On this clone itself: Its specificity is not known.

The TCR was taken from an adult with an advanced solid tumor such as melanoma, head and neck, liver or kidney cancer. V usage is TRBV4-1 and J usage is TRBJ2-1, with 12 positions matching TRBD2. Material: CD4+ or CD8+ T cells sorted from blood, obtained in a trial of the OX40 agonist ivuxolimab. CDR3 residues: CASSQETSGSYNEQFF. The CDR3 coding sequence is TGCGCCAGCAGCCAAGAGACTAGCGGGAGCTACAATGAGCAGTTCTTC.